The sample holds many counts of the clone carrying this T cell receptor (beta chain). The source material, RNA transcripts, was used to amplify TCR beta CDR3 regions. The study used the HTBI primer set for a first-round RT-PCR of the TCR CDR3. TCRdb re-analysed the multiplex PCR reads in MiXCR, keeping a single row per CDR3 protein. The table lists about 640,000 distinct CDR3 sequences, approximately 42% of them singletons, with less than 9% in the top ten. This entry is derived from a study of T cells in Graves' hyperthyroidism and ophthalmopathy. Trimming cost V 4 bases and J 7 bases; bases outside gene matches: 3. Per the germline V gene, CDR1 is SGHVS and CDR2 is FQNEAQ. This CDR3 spans 14 amino acids.

The clonotype was recovered from an adult man with Graves' disease, either hyperthyroidism or ophthalmopathy (not recorded which). The sequenced material came from peripheral blood or thyroid tissue (not recorded which). The genes are TRBV7-8 and TRBJ1-3, with TRBD1 matching over 11 bases. CDR3 residues: CASSWGQGGNTIYF. CDR3 bases: TGTGCCAGCAGCTGGGGACAGGGGGGGAACACCATATATTTT.